These 20 T cell receptor beta chains were all obtained from the same sample, sequenced in a study of T cells in narcolepsy. Repertoires were generated with immunoSEQ multiplex PCR, while TCRdb's copy carries only in-frame clones and drops some. The table records tens of thousands of clones, about four fifths of them present only once. Source material: CD45RA- memory CD4+ T cells from PBMCs. The receptors were gathered from a human donor with narcolepsy.

The V and J genes are TRBV2 and TRBJ2-5; D call uncertain. V was cut by 6 bases and J by 5 bases, with 4 bases left in between. The germline V gene has CDR1 SNHLY and CDR2 FYNNEI. CDR3 length: 10 amino acids. Here the CDR3 DNA reads TGTGCCAGCAGGAGGGAGACCCAGTACTTC. Protein sequence: CASRRETQYF.

This chain joins TRBV5-1 and TRBJ2-5; 11 bases align to TRBD2. Germline lookup yields CDR1 SGHRS and CDR2 YFSETQ. The V gene end was trimmed by 4 bases and the J gene end by 5 bases; junction bases not matched to a gene: 10. The CDR3 runs to 16 residues. DNA of the CDR3: TGCGCCAGCAGCCAGACTAGCGGGATTGTGTTGGAGACCCAGTACTTC. Its translation is CASSQTSGIVLETQYF.

This clone was counted a single time. The chain is built from TRBV9 and TRBJ1-3; no clear D. CDR1 and CDR2 (germline): SGDLS, YYNGEE. Trimming cost V 2 bases and J 0 bases, with 9 bases left between them. The CDR3 is made up of 15 amino acids. DNA of the CDR3: TGTGCCAGCAGCGTGACATCCTTCTCTGGAAACACCATATATTTT. It translates to CASSVTSFSGNTIYF.

CDR3 sequence (DNA): TGTGCCAGCAGCTTCTCTGGACAGAGGGCCACCGGGGAGCTGTTTTTT. Its translation is CASSFSGQRATGELFF. The V and J genes are TRBV7-3 and TRBJ2-2, with a tentative D call TRBD1 (6 bases). The V and J ends lost 3 bases and 4 bases respectively, with 15 bases between them. CDR3 length: 16 residues. CDR1 is SGHTA, CDR2 FQGTGA, per germline.

This clone was recorded only once. This specimen includes other DNA sequences encoding the same CDR3. The genes are TRBV11-3 and TRBJ1-1; no clear D gene. Trimming stripped 6 bases from V and 1 base from J, with 6 bases between. Germline CDR1 SGHNT, CDR2 YENEEA. This CDR3 is 12 amino acids long. CDR3 coding DNA: TGTGCCAGCAGACTAGGGAACACTGAAGCTTTCTTT. Amino acid sequence: CASRLGNTEAFF.

Note on this clone: The same CDR3 arises from other DNA sequences in this sample as well. This chain uses TRBV19 with TRBJ2-2, with D possibly called TRBD1 or TRBD2 (5 bases each). The CDR3 spans 13 residues. Trimming took off 6 bases at V and 4 bases at J, with 9 bases between the two ends. Germline CDR1 LNHDA, CDR2 SQIVND (reference sequence). This CDR3 is CASSRDGTGELFF. CDR3 nucleotide sequence: TGTGCCAGTAGCCGGGACGGCACCGGGGAGCTGTTTTTT.

The genes are TRBV5-1 and TRBJ2-3; D may be TRBD1 (6 bases). Trimming took 4 bases from V and 2 from J, leaving 14 bases between them. In germline, CDR1 is SGHRS, CDR2 YFSETQ. The CDR3 is made up of 15 amino acids. DNA of the CDR3: TGCGCCAGCAGCGCGAAGACAGGCGACACAGATACGCAGTATTTT. This translates into CASSAKTGDTDTQYF.

V and J are TRBV11-1 and TRBJ2-7; no firm D call. Per germline, CDR1 SGHAT and CDR2 FQDESV (reference sequence). V lost 2 bases to trimming and J lost 10 bases, with 15 bases between them. This CDR3 contains 13 residues. The CDR3 here is CASSLFSQADQYF. DNA for the CDR3: TGTGCCAGCAGCTTATTCAGTCAGGCGGATCAGTACTTC.

The V gene is TRBV7-3, the J gene TRBJ2-3; D perhaps matches TRBD2 (5 bases). V shed 7 bases and J shed 2 bases, with 13 bases lying between them. CDR1 SGHTA and CDR2 FQGTGA come from the germline V gene. CDR3 length: 14 residues. In DNA form, the CDR3 reads TGTGCCAGCAACTACGGGGTCCTCACAGATACGCAGTATTTT. It codes for CASNYGVLTDTQYF.

The J gene is TRBJ2-3, the V gene TRBV2; D is tentatively TRBD1 or TRBD2 (5 bases each). This CDR3 contains 15 residues. In germline, CDR1 is SNHLY, CDR2 FYNNEI. Deletions cut 4 bases from V and 1 base from J, with 12 bases between. CDR3 bases: TGTGCCAGCAGTGGCCCTAGCAGGGGCACAGATACGCAGTATTTT. Its protein is CASSGPSRGTDTQYF.

The rearrangement uses TRBV4-1 and TRBJ2-7, with TRBD2 as a possible D gene (5 bases). In germline, CDR1 is MGHRA, CDR2 YSYEKL. The CDR3 runs to 15 residues. V was pared by 3 bases and J by 3 bases, with 15 bases between. The CDR3 region is CASSQIPTGNYEQYF. CDR3 nucleotides: TGCGCCAGCAGCCAGATCCCCACGGGAAACTACGAGCAGTACTTC.

This sequence joins TRBV5-1 and TRBJ1-3; 8 bases fit TRBD1. Germline trimming cut 0 bases from V and 2 bases from J; bases unmatched to any gene: 1. The length of the CDR3 is 15 residues. Germline lookup yields CDR1 SGHRS and CDR2 YFSETQ. CDR3 residues: CASSLGGQAGNTIYF. CDR3 nucleotides: TGCGCCAGCAGCTTGGGGGGACAGGCTGGAAACACCATATATTTT.

The genes are TRBV29-1 and TRBJ1-5; D unresolved. Trimming left V 6 bases short and J 9 bases short, with 18 bases between. The CDR3 extends over 13 amino acids. Germline CDR1 and CDR2: SQVTM and ANQGSEA. The CDR3 DNA reads TGCAGCGTCCGGGCCGTCCCAATGGGGCCCCAGCATTTT. Its translation is CSVRAVPMGPQHF. Using reference TRBV29-1 and TRBJ1-5 for the parts outside the CDR3, the full variable domain is SAVISQKPSRDICQRGTSLTIQCQVDSQVTMMFWYRQQPGQSLTLIATANQGSEATYESGFVIDKFPISRPNLTFSTLTVSNMSPEDSSIYLCSVRAVPMGPQHFGDGTRLSIL.

V gene TRBV13 combines with J gene TRBJ1-2; 9 bases map to TRBD1. CDR1 is PRHDT, CDR2 FYEKMQ, per germline (reference sequence). The CDR3 is made up of 15 amino acids. The V gene end was trimmed by 3 bases and the J gene end by 6 bases; junction bases not matched to a gene: 8. CDR3 DNA sequence: TGTGCCAGCAGCTTCGTACAGGGGGCGCGGGATGGCTACACCTTC. As protein: CASSFVQGARDGYTF.

The chain links TRBV10-2 to TRBJ2-7, with TRBD2 as a possible D gene (5 bases). The CDR3 is 15 amino acids. Germline V gene sequence: CDR1 WSHSY, CDR2 SAAADI. V lost 0 bases and J 5 bases, leaving 14 bases between the germline ends. CDR3 coding DNA: TGCGCCAGCAGTGAGTCGCACATCACTAGGGACGAGCAGTACTTC. The encoded protein is CASSESHITRDEQYF.

The table lists this clone with a few counts. The chain employs TRBV19 and TRBJ1-3, with D possibly matching TRBD1 (5 bases). The V and J ends lost 4 bases and 1 base respectively, with 5 bases between them. CDR1 is LNHDA, CDR2 SQIVND, per germline (reference sequence). The CDR3 contains 13 residues. The DNA for the CDR3 is TGTGCCAGTAGTACAGGGTCTGGAAACACCATATATTTT. Its protein is CASSTGSGNTIYF.

The V call is TRBV11-3, the J call TRBJ2-1, with D unclear. V lost 3 bases and J lost 2, with 26 bases in between. The germline V gene has CDR1 SGHNT and CDR2 YENEEA. The CDR3 has 20 amino acids. CDR3 residues: CASSFASWIRASATYNEQFF. The CDR3 region has the DNA TGTGCCAGCAGCTTCGCCTCGTGGATTCGGGCCTCCGCGACCTACAATGAGCAGTTCTTC.

The chain combines TRBV18 with TRBJ2-5, with 11 nucleotides matching TRBD2. CDR3 size: 15 residues. Losses at the gene ends were 4 bases for V and 1 base for J; bases not matched to a gene: 2. CDR1 and CDR2 (germline): KGHSH, LQKENI. The DNA for the CDR3 is TGTGCCAGCTCACTAACTAGCGGGGGCCAAGAGACCCAGTACTTC. This gives the protein CASSLTSGGQETQYF.

The V gene is TRBV6-6, the J gene TRBJ1-3, with 7 positions matching TRBD1. CDR3 length: 16 amino acids. With V trimmed by 4 bases and J by 0 bases, 6 bases remained unmatched. CDR1 MNHNY and CDR2 SVGAGI come from the germline V gene (reference sequence). CDR3 sequence: CASSLDRPSSGNTIYF. The CDR3 DNA reads TGTGCCAGCAGTTTGGACAGGCCGAGCTCTGGAAACACCATATATTTT.

The chain carries TRBV27 and TRBJ1-4; the D is unclear. V lost 6 bases and J lost 3, with 11 bases in between. Germline lookup yields CDR1 MNHEY and CDR2 SMNVEV (reference sequence). The CDR3 is 14 residues long. CDR3 protein: CASRFMQANEKLFF. The DNA of the CDR3 is TGTGCCAGCAGGTTCATGCAGGCTAATGAAAAACTGTTTTTT.